What follows are 2 T cell receptor beta chains derived from one specimen sequenced in a study of blood T cell repertoires in COVID-19 (TCRdb year 2020). The method was the immunoSEQ multiplex PCR assay. TCRdb stores this immuneACCESS table with in-frame sequences only. Part of the clones is absent; in the studies checked, under half of the shortfall reflects unresolved V genes, and no reason is known for the rest. Within this sample are approximately 300,000 clones, with around 90% of them counted one time only. The top ten hold 6.3% of the sample. The sample comprised peripheral blood. All receptors derive from a woman aged 50 to 60 with COVID-19, enrolled during active disease.

The gene calls are TRBV6-2 or TRBV6-3 and TRBJ2-7; TRBD2 is a possible D gene (5 bases). V was trimmed by 5 bases and J by 6 bases, leaving 8 bases between them. Per germline, CDR1 MNHEY and CDR2 SVGEGT. The CDR3 has 11 residues. The CDR3 sequence: CASSRGFEQYF. As DNA, the CDR3 is TGTGCCAGCAGTCGCGGGTTCGAGCAGTACTTC.

The chain combines TRBV7-6 with TRBJ1-5; 7 nucleotides align to TRBD1. V was clipped by 5 bases and J by 0 bases; unmatched bases: 7. The CDR3 extends over 16 amino acids. In germline, CDR1 is SGHVS, CDR2 FNYEAQ. Here the CDR3 DNA reads TGTGCCAGCAGCCTGTACAAGGGGGCTAGCAATCAGCCCCAGCATTTT. This translates into CASSLYKGASNQPQHF.